This T cell receptor beta chain was captured in a study of cytomegalovirus exposure and HLA in healthy donors. V shed 6 bases, J shed 7 bases, and the junction held 5 bases outside the gene matches. The CDR3 spans 13 residues. Germline V lookup: CDR1 MNHEY, CDR2 SVGAGI. The PCR had 60 Vbeta and 13 Jbeta primers. Assay: immunoSEQ multiplex PCR; the TCRdb copy retains only in-frame clones and omits some. This table holds some 100,000 clones, around three quarters found once. The clonotype originates from a woman aged 50 to 60 in good health and CMV-seropositive. The chain links TRBV6-5 to TRBJ2-2; 7 bases agree with TRBD2. Source material: PBMCs. The CDR3 loop is CASRRLAGGELFF. As DNA, the CDR3 is TGTGCCAGCAGAAGACTAGCCGGCGGGGAGCTGTTTTTT.